A few counts support the clone carrying this T cell receptor beta chain. Its antigen remains unidentified. The data are from a study of molecular identifiers for immune sequencing clone quantification. Overall study results and limits: Spiked-in Jurkat TCR RNA corresponding to one cell was reported as detectable against 970,000 or so naive cells.

Previously described methods and listed TCR primers were employed for the bulk TCR libraries. MiXCR was run by TCRdb on the PCR reads, yielding one entry per CDR3 protein. The sample has about 630,000 distinct CDR3 sequences; about 25% are singletons. V was pared by 3 bases and J by 6 bases, with 5 bases between. Germline V gene sequence: CDR1 KGHDR, CDR2 SFDVKD. CDR3 length: 12 residues. Naive CD8 libraries were made from about 20,000 to 1,000,000 sorted cells, and they used 10%, 30% or 50% RNA. Sequencing input: naive CD8+ T cells from blood, with Jurkat cell RNA spiked in. Subset meaning: FACS-sorted CD8+CD4-CCR7+CD45RA+ naive T cells. The TCR comes from a human donor in good health. Some libraries in this study had Jurkat cell RNA spiked in. The chain links TRBV24-1 to TRBJ2-1; D is uncertain. CDR3 bases: TGTGCCACCAGTGATCGGGTCAATGAGCAGTTCTTC. Residues: CATSDRVNEQFF.